This T cell receptor beta chain comes out of a study of blood T cells in healthy people across ages. Study-wide results and limits: Diversity of TCR beta correlated strongly with naive T cell percentage. The study lacked donor CMV status, which possibly confounded expanded clonotype changes.

Germline V lookup: CDR1 DFQATT, CDR2 SNEGSKA (reference sequence). There are 15 residues in the CDR3. The ends lost 6 bases at V and 0 bases at J; junction bases unmatched: 8. Notes on this clonotype: The antigen is unknown.

Per sample, at least 6 micrograms of total RNA were extracted. For the second PCR, which ran for roughly 7 to 11 cycles, a sample-barcoded 5' primer and a J-beta primer mix were used. From each sample, at least 3 million paired-end reads containing CDR3 were obtained. TCRdb called the 5' RACE reads again in MiXCR, with one record for every CDR3 protein. The data hold roughly 830,000 distinct CDR3 sequences, with approximately 65% observed a single time. The TCR was taken from a man aged 25 to 45 in good health. The sequencing input was blood. The genes are TRBV20-1 and TRBJ2-4; 7 bases map to TRBD1. CDR3 in DNA: TGCAGTGCCACAACAGGGGTTGGAGCCAAAAACATTCAGTACTTC. This gives the protein CSATTGVGAKNIQYF.